This T cell receptor beta chain was sequenced during a study of identical twins. TCRdb re-called the 5' RACE reads through MiXCR, storing one row per CDR3 protein. The sample includes around 490,000 distinct CDR3 sequences, approximately 20% of them seen just once. The data also belong to a second study, concerning yellow fever vaccine responses in identical twins.

Input material: CD4+ T cells sorted from blood. The TCR was taken from a young woman in good health.

This CDR3 is CASSKGLATGELFF. DNA for the CDR3: TGTGCCAGCAGCAAGGGACTAGCGACCGGGGAGCTGTTTTTT. The chain uses TRBV7-9 and TRBJ2-2; the match to TRBD2 covers 10 bases. The J segment lost 5 bases and the V segment lost 5 bases, leaving 2 bases of the junction unmatched. The CDR3 is 14 residues long. The germline CDR1 and CDR2 sequences are SEHNR and FQNEAQ (reference sequence).